The 6 T cell receptor beta chains below come from one sample, sequenced in a study of blood T cell repertoires in COVID-19 (dated by TCRdb to the early 2020s). Library construction relied on the immunoSEQ multiplex PCR assay. Not all clones reach the TCRdb copy of this immuneACCESS table, which keeps in-frame sequences only. Checked studies attribute under half of the gap to unresolved V genes and leave the rest unexplained. The sample has some 200,000 clones on record, over 75% of them singletons. About 9% of the sample rests with the top ten. Sequencing was done on a sample of PBMCs or T cells enriched from blood (not recorded which). The receptors derive from a man aged 35-49 years who had recovered from COVID-19.

This clone turned up a few times. The chain uses TRBV3-1 (or the pseudogene TRBV3-2) and TRBJ2-5, with D hard to call. The germline V gene has CDR1 LGHDT and CDR2 YNNKEL (reference sequence). V dropped 2 bases and J dropped 4 bases, with 8 bases sitting between them. The CDR3 has 13 residues. CDR3 nucleotide sequence: TGTGCCAGCAGCCAAATGAGATTAGAGACCCAGTACTTC. Amino acid sequence: CASSQMRLETQYF.

The rearrangement uses TRBV5-1 and TRBJ1-2; D is ambiguous. The CDR3 has 12 residues. Germline-derived CDR1 and CDR2 are SGHRS and YFSETQ. The V gene lost 5 bases and the J gene lost 1 base, with 6 bases spanning the gap. CDR3 residues: CASRGVNYGYTF. The CDR3 DNA reads TGCGCCAGCAGAGGAGTTAACTATGGCTACACCTTC.

The rearrangement joins TRBV6-1 to TRBJ2-7, with TRBD1 matching over 9 bases. Germline V gives CDR1 MNHNS, CDR2 SASEGT. The CDR3 is 15 residues long. V was pared by 2 bases and J by 4 bases, with 6 bases of the junction left unmatched. The CDR3 reads CASSEWDRASYEQYF. The CDR3 DNA reads TGTGCCAGCAGTGAATGGGACAGGGCTTCTTACGAGCAGTACTTC.

This rearrangement joins TRBV10-1 to TRBJ2-3; 9 positions agree with TRBD2. CDR3 length: 17 amino acids. Germline values: CDR1 WNHNN, CDR2 SYGVQD (reference sequence). Germline trimming cut 0 bases from V and 7 bases from J; bases unmatched to any gene: 11. CDR3 in amino acids: CASSESQREDGKNTQYF. DNA for the CDR3: TGCGCCAGCAGTGAGTCTCAGCGGGAGGACGGGAAAAATACGCAGTATTTT.

The chain uses TRBV19 and TRBJ1-6, with 9 bases that match TRBD1. The CDR3 totals 15 residues. J was trimmed by 9 bases and V by 3 bases; bases with no gene match: 6. Per the germline V gene, CDR1 is LNHDA and CDR2 is SQIVND (reference sequence). CDR3: CASSIGGTGFSPLHF. The CDR3 DNA reads as TGTGCCAGTAGTATTGGTGGGACAGGGTTTTCACCCCTCCACTTT.

This clone was counted once. The J gene is TRBJ2-2, the V gene TRBV24-1; 7 nucleotides agree with TRBD2. Trimming cost V 9 bases and J 5 bases; bases outside gene matches: 14. Germline lookup yields CDR1 KGHDR and CDR2 SFDVKD. The CDR3 runs 16 residues. CDR3 coding DNA: TGTGCCACCCGCCAAGGGGTTGCGGGAGAGACCGGGGAGCTGTTTTTT. Its protein product is CATRQGVAGETGELFF.